This T cell receptor (beta chain) was identified during a study of blood T cell repertoires in COVID-19. The method was immunoSEQ multiplex PCR; TCRdb's version includes in-frame clones alone and lacks a portion of them. This table has about 270,000 clones, about 86% appearing once. Patients from Seattle were sampled longitudinally, starting during active infection. CDR1 is LNHDA and CDR2 is SQIVND in the germline V gene (reference sequence). The CDR3 is made up of 16 amino acids. The trim removed 4 bases at V and 3 bases at J, leaving 5 bases unmatched. The chain employs TRBV19 and TRBJ2-1; TRBD2 matches 11 bases. The sequenced sample consisted of peripheral blood. The clonotype originates from an older woman with COVID-19, enrolled during active disease. CDR3 sequence: CASSRVAGGLYNEQFF. In DNA, the CDR3 is TGTGCCAGTAGTAGAGTAGCGGGGGGGCTCTACAATGAGCAGTTCTTC.